Listed below are T cell receptor beta chains from one sample, sequenced in a study of cytomegalovirus exposure and HLA in healthy donors. Method: immunoSEQ multiplex PCR; TCRdb's copy keeps in-frame clones and lacks some. The sample yields about 200,000 clones, about nine tenths seen once. Sequencing was carried out using PBMCs. Source of these receptors: a woman aged 18-29 years in good health and CMV-seropositive. The CDR3 runs from the conserved cysteine through the conserved F or W. Each record gives: D gene, clone size, V gene, J gene, CDR3 DNA, CDR3 protein. The D gene is left open where the match is weak. The size of a clone is reported for some rows only, either as once, few or many, or as a class for expanded clones.

TRBD1,.,TRBV30,TRBJ1-2,TGTGCCTGGAGGGGACAGGAGAAAGCTAACTATGGCTACACCTTC,CAWRGQEKANYGYTF
.,.,TRBV7-8,TRBJ1-4,TGTGCCAGCAGCTTAGCGTTGGCAGGCGAATCACTGTTTTTT,CASSLALAGESLFF
.,.,TRBV4-1,TRBJ2-7,TGCGCCAGCAGCCAAGACCGAAGGAGGGGACGGGTGGAGTACTTC,CASSQDRRRGRVEYF
TRBD2,.,TRBV2,TRBJ2-1,TGTGCCATATCCTTAGCGGGAAGGGCCTACAATGAGCAGTTCTTC,CAISLAGRAYNEQFF
TRBD2,.,TRBV2,TRBJ2-1,TGTGCCAGCAGCGCGTCCTGGGGAGCGGGAGATTACAATGAGCAGTTCTTC,CASSASWGAGDYNEQFF
TRBD2,.,TRBV7-9,TRBJ2-7,TGTGCCAGCAGCCCTCTCGAGGGGGCCGGACTAGCGGCCTACGAGCAGTACTTC,CASSPLEGAGLAAYEQYF
.,.,TRBV29-1,TRBJ1-2,TGCAGCGTTGACCAGGCCCCCTATGGCTACACCTTC,CSVDQAPYGYTF
.,.,TRBV27,TRBJ2-3,TGTGCCAGCAGTTCTATAGATATCACAGATACGCAGTATTTT,CASSSIDITDTQYF
TRBD1,.,TRBV10-3,TRBJ2-7,TGTGCCATCAACGGACAGGGTGGCTACGAGCAGTACTTC,CAINGQGGYEQYF
TRBD1,.,TRBV27,TRBJ1-1,TGTGCCAGCAGTTTTGTAGGTCCTACGGGAAGGGGGCACACTGAAGCTTTCTTT,CASSFVGPTGRGHTEAFF
.,.,TRBV5-4,TRBJ1-5,TGTGCGTGGACAGTTTTACACAGCAATCAGCCCCAGCATTTT,CAWTVLHSNQPQHF
TRBD1,few,TRBV28,TRBJ1-1,TGTGCCAGCAGTCGGACAGGGTGGGGCACTGAAGCTTTCTTT,CASSRTGWGTEAFF
.,.,TRBV4-1,TRBJ1-1,TGCGCCAGCAGCCAACCAGGGAACACTGAAGCTTTCTTT,CASSQPGNTEAFF
TRBD1,.,TRBV7-9,TRBJ2-1,TGTGCCAGCAGCTCGACAGACAGGGGAACCTACAATGAGCAGTTCTTC,CASSSTDRGTYNEQFF
TRBD1,.,TRBV27,TRBJ1-5,TGTGCCAGCAGTTTATCTTCAGGGGGCGGTCAGCCCCAGCATTTT,CASSLSSGGGQPQHF
.,.,TRBV4-1,TRBJ2-7,TGCGCCAGCAGAGCAACAGGGTCCAACGAGCAGTACTTC,CASRATGSNEQYF
.,.,TRBV6-6,TRBJ1-2,TGTGCCAGCAGTTACTCGAGTACTGAGGGCGACTATGGCTACACCTTC,CASSYSSTEGDYGYTF
TRBD2,.,TRBV25-1,TRBJ2-7,TGTGCCAGCAGTGAATATCGTGCGGGAGCACGCTACGAGCAGTACTTC,CASSEYRAGARYEQYF
TRBD1,.,TRBV5-6,TRBJ1-2,TGTGCCAGCAGCTTGGGCGACAGGGTTTACTATGGCTACACCTTC,CASSLGDRVYYGYTF
.,.,TRBV2,TRBJ1-2,TGTGCCAGCAGTGACGGTTCAAACTATGGCTACACCTTC,CASSDGSNYGYTF
TRBD1,.,TRBV27,TRBJ1-1,TGTGCCAGCAGTTTATTACAGGGGGCAGGGTCGTACACTGAAGCTTTCTTT,CASSLLQGAGSYTEAFF
TRBD2,.,TRBV6-5,TRBJ2-1,TGTGCCAGCAGTTACATCGATAGCGGGCCCTACAATGAGCAGTTCTTC,CASSYIDSGPYNEQFF
TRBD1,.,TRBV9,TRBJ1-5,TGTGCCAGCAGCGTAGGGGCTTCGGACAGGGGCAATCAGCCCCAGCATTTT,CASSVGASDRGNQPQHF
.,.,TRBV5-1,TRBJ2-2,TGCGCCAGCAGCTTCAGGGCCGGGGAGCTGTTTTTT,CASSFRAGELFF
.,.,TRBV10-3,TRBJ1-4,TGTGCCATCAGTGCCGCAGGGACAACTAATGAAAAACTGTTTTTT,CAISAAGTTNEKLFF
TRBD2,.,TRBV7-7,TRBJ2-1,TGTGCTAGCAGCCCCGCCCCGCATAGCGGGGTCTCCTACAATGAGCAGTTCTTC,CASSPAPHSGVSYNEQFF
TRBD2,.,TRBV7-2,TRBJ2-1,TGTGCCAGCAGCCTGACCGGGAGGGCCAGAAATGAGCAGTTCTTC,CASSLTGRARNEQFF
.,.,TRBV7-9,TRBJ2-2,TGTGCCAGCAGCCGGATGCGGCACACCGGGGAGCTGTTTTTT,CASSRMRHTGELFF
TRBD1,once,TRBV11-3,TRBJ2-7,TGTGCCAGGGACAGGACAGGTCGAAGCGAGCAGTACTTC,CARDRTGRSEQYF
.,.,TRBV6-5,TRBJ2-2,TGTGCCAGCCAACAGGGTGCCGGGGAGCTGTTTTTT,CASQQGAGELFF
.,.,TRBV30,TRBJ2-7,TGTGCCTGGAGTGTTTCTTATAACGAGCAGTACTTC,CAWSVSYNEQYF
.,.,TRBV29-1,TRBJ2-1,TGCAGCGTTGAACGTAGTTGGTCCTACAATGAGCAGTTCTTC,CSVERSWSYNEQFF
.,.,TRBV4-2,TRBJ2-7,TGTGCCAGCAGCCAAGAGGAGGGTCCCTACGAGCAGTACTTC,CASSQEEGPYEQYF
.,.,TRBV6-5,TRBJ1-2,TGTGCCAGCAGTTACTCCGGACAGCTGACGGGCTACACCTTC,CASSYSGQLTGYTF
TRBD2,.,TRBV7-6,TRBJ2-7,TGTGCCAGCAGCTCCGAAGCGGGAGGTTTCTACGAGCAGTACTTC,CASSSEAGGFYEQYF
TRBD2,.,TRBV28,TRBJ2-3,TGTGCCAGCAGTTTACGCCGACTGGCGGGAGGGGGTACAGATACGCAGTATTTT,CASSLRRLAGGGTDTQYF
TRBD2,.,TRBV7-2,TRBJ2-7,TGTGCCAGCAGCTTAAGGGAGGCGGGAGGCGCCTACGAGCAGTACTTC,CASSLREAGGAYEQYF
TRBD2,.,TRBV4-1,TRBJ2-1,TGCGCCAGCAGCCAAGACCTGACCTTAGCGGGCCAGCAGTTCTTC,CASSQDLTLAGQQFF
TRBD2,.,TRBV5-1,TRBJ2-3,TGCGCCAGCAGCTTAGTAGCGGGAGCCCAAGATACGCAGTATTTT,CASSLVAGAQDTQYF
.,.,TRBV2,TRBJ2-7,TGTGCCAGCAGTGCCGGTACCGAGGTCCACGAGCAGTACTTC,CASSAGTEVHEQYF
.,.,TRBV11-2,TRBJ2-3,TGTGCCAGCAGACCCGGGACCGTACTAGCCCCCACAGATACGCAGTATTTT,CASRPGTVLAPTDTQYF
TRBD1,.,TRBV28,TRBJ2-7,TGTGCCAGCAGTACCTGGACAGGGGGAGGGCTAGCGGCCTACGAGCAGTACTTC,CASSTWTGGGLAAYEQYF
.,.,TRBV20-1,TRBJ1-4,TGCAGTGCGCGGGAGAACGAAAAACTGTTTTTT,CSARENEKLFF
TRBD1,.,TRBV4-1,TRBJ1-2,TGCGCCAGCAGCCCAAGGGGGCAGAGCTATGGCTACACCTTC,CASSPRGQSYGYTF
TRBD2,.,TRBV28,TRBJ2-3,TGTGCCAGCAGTTCCTTAGCGGGAGGGGACACAGATACGCAGTATTTT,CASSSLAGGDTDTQYF
.,.,TRBV5-5,TRBJ1-1,TGTGCCAGCAGCTGGGGGACATTACTCGGGCGCACTGAAGCTTTCTTT,CASSWGTLLGRTEAFF
.,.,TRBV13,TRBJ1-1,TGTGCCAGCAGCTTCTCTTCGGCAGGAATTAACACTGAAGCTTTCTTT,CASSFSSAGINTEAFF
TRBD2,.,TRBV27,TRBJ2-5,TGTGCCAGCAGTCCTGTAGCGGGGAGGGGGGAGACCCAGTACTTC,CASSPVAGRGETQYF